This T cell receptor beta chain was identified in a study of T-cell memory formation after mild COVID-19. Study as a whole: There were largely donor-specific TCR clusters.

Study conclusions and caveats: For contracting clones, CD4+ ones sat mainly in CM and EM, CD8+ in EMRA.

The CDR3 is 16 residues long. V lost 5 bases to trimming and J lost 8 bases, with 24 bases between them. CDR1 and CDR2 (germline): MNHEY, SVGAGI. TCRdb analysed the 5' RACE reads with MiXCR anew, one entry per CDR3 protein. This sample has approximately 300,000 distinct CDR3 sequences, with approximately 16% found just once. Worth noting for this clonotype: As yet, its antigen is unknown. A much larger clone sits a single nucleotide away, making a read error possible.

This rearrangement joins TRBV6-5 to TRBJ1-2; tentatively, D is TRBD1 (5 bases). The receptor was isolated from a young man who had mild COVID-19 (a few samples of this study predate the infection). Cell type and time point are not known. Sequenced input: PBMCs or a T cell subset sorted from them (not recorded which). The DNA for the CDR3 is TGTGCCAGCAGTAACCGAACATCGGGGCAGTTTGGAGGCTACACCTTC. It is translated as CASSNRTSGQFGGYTF.